Following are 2 T cell receptor beta chains from one sample sequenced in a study of OX40 agonist ivuxolimab in advanced cancers. Library preparation employed the immunoSEQ multiplex PCR assay. Sourced from immuneACCESS, this table was stored by TCRdb with only in-frame sequences that have V and J called. A share of the clones is absent; for the studies checked, an unresolved V gene accounts for under half, and the remainder has no known explanation. The sample table contains about 51,000 clones; only one count was recorded for more than 65% of them. The top ten constitute roughly 3% of the sample. This specimen was CD4+ or CD8+ T cells sorted from blood, taken in a trial of the OX40 agonist ivuxolimab. The receptors come from an adult with an advanced solid tumor such as melanoma, head and neck, liver or kidney cancer.

The chain joins TRBV18 to TRBJ1-6; 10 bases fit TRBD1. The CDR3 length is 15 residues. The germline V gene has CDR1 KGHSH and CDR2 LQKENI. Losses at the gene ends were 6 bases for V and 8 bases for J; bases not matched to a gene: 7. Here the CDR3 DNA reads TGTGCCAGCTCTGGACAGGGGGGAGAGTATTCACCCCTCCACTTT. Its protein is CASSGQGGEYSPLHF.

The chain couples TRBV11-2 to TRBJ1-1; D possibly corresponds to TRBD1 (5 bases). The CDR3 contains 16 residues. V was shortened by 5 bases and J by 2 bases, with 18 bases between the two germline ends. In germline, CDR1 is SGHAT, CDR2 FQNNGV. The CDR3 protein is CASSTGWGGGNTEAFF. The CDR3 DNA is TGTGCCAGCAGCACAGGATGGGGTGGCGGCAACACTGAAGCTTTCTTT.